This T cell receptor (beta chain) was sequenced during a study of blood T cell repertoires in COVID-19. The protocol was immunoSEQ multiplex PCR, while the TCRdb copy is restricted to in-frame clones and leaves out a portion. Of 350,000 to 400,000 clones listed, over 75% are singletons. This clone showed up just a few times. Sequencing used PBMCs or T cells enriched from blood (not recorded which). This receptor was obtained from a woman aged 25 to 39 with acute COVID-19.

DNA of the CDR3: TGCGCCAGCAGCCGGGGACAGGGGTCCCCCTACGAGCAGTACTTC. Protein product: CASSRGQGSPYEQYF. The V gene is TRBV10-2, the J gene TRBJ2-7; TRBD1 aligns across 10 bases. In germline, CDR1 is WSHSY, CDR2 SAAADI. Unmatched junction bases numbered 7, after V lost 6 bases and J lost 2 bases. The CDR3 totals 15 residues.